Reported below is one T cell receptor (beta chain). Its antigen is unknown. No base quality values were provided; no much bigger clone lies one nucleotide off. The intended sense of this specimen's time point label: baseline before first vaccination. The treatment or condition label here, explained by the study, means: meningococcal conjugate vaccine given as trial control. Samples from vaccinated people were obtained from the UK trials COV001 and COV002, which included a single-blind randomized controlled phase 2/3 trial of AZD1222 (ChAdOx1 nCoV-19) in healthy adults. Trial participant PBMC samples were collected at day 0 and day 28 after the second dose for TCRbeta chain sequencing. This specimen belongs to a study of T cell responses to AZD1222 COVID-19 vaccine (TCRdb year 2021). A note on the overall study: TCR sequencing was performed for 230 to 250 trial participants, of whom roughly 200 were given two doses of AZD1222 and around 25 were given two doses of MenACWY control vaccine. Trial participants were enrolled by age into 18-55, 56-69 and 70-plus year subgroups, with roughly 150, 30 and 60 TCR-sequenced participants respectively. Paper-wide results and their limitations: Because no day 14 peak-response samples were available, the repertoires could be characterized only after the peak T cell response. Nearly half of unique spike-specific TCRs reportedly recognized epitopes outside regions mutated in the B.1.351 and B.1.1.7 variants. CD4 TCRs associated with the vaccine covered the entire spike protein, and the dominant responses were in regions 160-218 and 743-854. In the small 56-69-year group, the increase in depth fell short of significance, most likely because of low power. Conclusions about previously exposed vaccinees were limited because only 5 or 6 AZD1222 recipients were SARS-CoV-2 seropositive at baseline. Participants were mostly white British, with more females than males. The authors suggested clonal diversity may have been underestimated. After two AZD1222 doses, both the breadth and the depth of spike-specific TCRs were significantly higher than at day 0 and than in MenACWY recipients.

V drops 6 bases and J drops 0 bases, leaving 15 bases in between. The CDR3 runs 15 residues from the cysteine to the phenylalanine. The sequence is cut down to CDR3 DNA, 45 bases in frame from base 1. The germline V gene supplies CDR1 SGDLS and CDR2 YYNGEE. The CDR3 regions of human TCRbeta chains were analyzed by immunosequencing. On the study's bioinformatics: Repertoire TCRs were matched against a reference library of SARS-CoV-2-specific TCRs generated with the MIRA antigen-specificity platform. Breadth was defined as the fraction of unique TCRs that were SARS-CoV-2-associated. Depth was defined as the fraction of total T cells that were SARS-CoV-2-associated. Each spike-specific TCR was assigned to its reactive spike region and to a CD4 or CD8 class using the MIRA data. Log10-transformed breadth and depth values were compared by one-way ANOVA with Sidak's multiple comparisons tests. TCRdb re-hosts the immuneACCESS table, in-frame sequences only. Its copies lack some clones; in the studies checked, an unresolved V gene accounts for under half of them, and the cause for the rest is not known. The D gene and trimming were derived from the DNA, and the V and J assignments and clone size from that table. In this sample the table shows about 100,000 clones, approximately 89% of which occur a single time. The ten largest make up over 4% of the sample.

Recombination connected TRBV9 to TRBJ1-1; the D segment could be TRBD1, given 6 matching bases. Source: peripheral blood, taken on day 0 of MenACWY control vaccination. The source of this sequence is an adult in good health. The DNA reads TGTGCCAGCATTTTGACAGGTCCCCTGAACACTGAAGCTTTCTTT. Its protein is CASILTGPLNTEAFF. The CDR3 plus the reference TRBV9 and TRBJ1-1 genes for the other parts give the full variable domain: DSGVTQTPKHLITATGQRVTLRCSPRSGDLSVYWYQQSLDQGLQFLIQYYNGEERAKGNILERFSAQQFPDLHSELNLSSLELGDSALYFCASILTGPLNTEAFFGQGTRLTVV.